Listed below are T cell receptor beta chains from one sample, sequenced in a study of shared clonotypes between healthy human individuals. Measured with immunoSEQ multiplex PCR; TCRdb has only the in-frame clones, and not every one. The table lists 2,500,000 or so clones, around 92% of them singletons. The sequenced sample was naive CD4+ T cells from PBMCs. The source is a man younger than 35 in good health. Some clones in this sample may be carry-over from other donors' samples. CDR3s include the opening cysteine and the closing phenylalanine or tryptophan. The order of the fields is V gene, D gene, clone size, J gene, CDR3 protein, CDR3 DNA. The D gene is left open where the match is weak. Only part of the rows carry a size: once, few, many, or a class if the clone is expanded.

>TRBV5-6|.|.|TRBJ1-3
CASSLESQFRNTIYF
TGTGCCAGCAGCTTGGAAAGCCAATTCCGTAACACCATATATTTT
>TRBV15|.|.|TRBJ2-5
CATSTRHVGQETQYF
TGTGCCACCAGCACCCGCCATGTGGGACAAGAGACCCAGTACTTC
>TRBV19|.|.|TRBJ1-4
CASSSGQSNEKLFF
TGTGCCAGTAGTTCTGGACAATCTAATGAAAAACTGTTTTTT
>TRBV29-1|TRBD1|.|TRBJ1-1
CSVRNPGGRNTEAFF
TGCAGCGTACGAAATCCAGGGGGCAGGAACACTGAAGCTTTCTTT
>TRBV5-4|.|.|TRBJ1-2
CASGQDPNYGYTF
TGTGCCAGCGGGCAGGACCCTAACTATGGCTACACCTTC
>TRBV5-1|TRBD1|.|TRBJ1-4
CASSLVRGPKDEKLFF
TGCGCCAGCAGCTTGGTAAGGGGGCCTAAGGATGAAAAACTGTTTTTT
>TRBV5-6|TRBD1|.|TRBJ2-1
CASSDTTGGTYNEQFF
TGTGCCAGCAGCGATACAACAGGGGGTACCTACAATGAGCAGTTCTTC
>TRBV2|TRBD2|.|TRBJ2-3
CASILAGGPGTDTQYF
TGTGCCAGCATCCTAGCGGGAGGGCCTGGCACAGATACGCAGTATTTT
>TRBV5-4|.|.|TRBJ1-2
CASSLTANYGYTF
TGTGCCAGCAGTTTGACCGCGAACTATGGCTACACCTTC
>TRBV15|.|.|TRBJ2-7
CATSRDTWEQYF
TGTGCCACCAGCAGAGATACGTGGGAGCAGTACTTC
>TRBV5-1|.|.|TRBJ1-5
CASSLETGRQPQHF
TGCGCCAGCAGCTTAGAAACAGGGCGTCAGCCCCAGCATTTT
>TRBV11-2|TRBD1|once|TRBJ1-1
CASSIGTGEGDTEAFF
TGTGCCAGCAGCATAGGGACAGGGGAAGGGGACACTGAAGCTTTCTTT
>TRBV9|.|.|TRBJ1-1
CASSVASRASTEAFF
TGTGCCAGCAGCGTTGCCAGTCGGGCTAGCACTGAAGCTTTCTTT
>TRBV7-3|.|.|TRBJ2-2
CASSRVLSGNTGELFF
TGTGCCAGCAGCCGGGTCCTGTCTGGGAACACCGGGGAGCTGTTTTTT
>TRBV4-1|TRBD2|.|TRBJ2-3
CASSPYGGLADTDTQYF
TGCGCCAGCAGCCCCTACGGGGGACTAGCGGACACAGATACGCAGTATTTT
>TRBV11-2|.|.|TRBJ2-5
CASSRTRGQETQYF
TGTGCCAGCAGCCGTACAAGGGGCCAAGAGACCCAGTACTTC
>TRBV7-2|TRBD1|.|TRBJ1-1
CASSWRRNRGSNTEAFF
TGTGCCAGCAGCTGGAGGCGTAACAGGGGATCGAACACTGAAGCTTTCTTT
>TRBV18|TRBD1|.|TRBJ1-1
CASSPGDRGQTEAFF
TGTGCCAGCTCACCAGGGGACAGGGGGCAAACTGAAGCTTTCTTT
>TRBV5-8|.|.|TRBJ2-2
CASSLESYRVNTGELFF
TGTGCCAGCAGCTTGGAGTCATACAGGGTGAACACCGGGGAGCTGTTTTTT
>TRBV7-8|.|.|TRBJ2-1
CASSWDWKENEQFF
TGTGCCAGCAGCTGGGACTGGAAAGAGAATGAGCAGTTCTTC
>TRBV11-2|.|.|TRBJ2-7
CASSQRSRYYEQYF
TGTGCCAGCAGCCAGAGGTCTCGATACTACGAGCAGTACTTC
>TRBV19|.|.|TRBJ2-2
CASLPTANTGELFF
TGTGCCAGCCTGCCGACAGCGAACACCGGGGAGCTGTTTTTT
>TRBV12-5|.|.|TRBJ1-2
CASSRDLYGYTF
TGTGCTAGTTCCAGGGATCTCTATGGCTACACCTTC
>TRBV4-1|.|.|TRBJ1-3
CASSHQTAKSSGNTIYF
TGCGCCAGCAGCCACCAGACGGCCAAGAGCTCTGGAAACACCATATATTTT
>TRBV6-4|.|.|TRBJ2-1
CASSEGATLLGEQFF
TGTGCCAGCAGTGAGGGGGCGACCCTTCTAGGTGAGCAGTTCTTC
>TRBV2|.|.|TRBJ2-7
CASSEEAVSYEQYF
TGTGCCAGCAGTGAAGAAGCGGTCTCCTACGAGCAGTACTTC
>TRBV7-9|.|.|TRBJ2-3
CASSFPPATDTQYF
TGTGCCAGCAGCTTCCCTCCTGCGACAGATACGCAGTATTTT
>TRBV2|TRBD2|.|TRBJ2-3
CASGGRGDRTDTQYF
TGTGCCAGCGGAGGGAGGGGAGACCGCACAGATACGCAGTATTTT
>TRBV10-3|TRBD1|.|TRBJ1-4
CAISEALGQVGEKLFF
TGTGCCATCAGTGAGGCATTGGGACAGGTTGGGGAAAAACTGTTTTTT
>TRBV9|.|.|TRBJ2-3
CASSGGGALADTQYF
TGTGCCAGCAGCGGGGGCGGGGCACTAGCAGATACGCAGTATTTT
>TRBV5-6|.|.|TRBJ1-4
CASSLGPSNWEKLFF
TGTGCCAGCAGCTTAGGACCGAGTAATTGGGAAAAACTGTTTTTT
>TRBV18|.|.|TRBJ2-7
CASSPGRRTYEQYF
TGTGCCAGCTCACCCGGACGGAGAACCTACGAGCAGTACTTC
>TRBV5-4|.|.|TRBJ2-6
CASSLVPGPTGANVLTF
TGTGCCAGCAGCTTGGTCCCAGGTCCGACTGGGGCCAACGTCCTGACTTTC
>TRBV5-4|.|.|TRBJ2-4
CASSPQGPTLAKNIQYF
TGTGCCAGCAGCCCCCAGGGCCCGACCCTAGCCAAAAACATTCAGTACTTC
>TRBV6-5|.|.|TRBJ2-1
CASSSQVSSYNEQFF
TGTGCCAGCAGCTCCCAGGTTAGCTCCTACAATGAGCAGTTCTTC
>TRBV28|.|few|TRBJ1-1
CASSSPASANTEAFF
TGTGCCAGCAGTTCACCCGCATCGGCGAACACTGAAGCTTTCTTT
>TRBV28|TRBD2|.|TRBJ2-3
CASRESGRRADTQYF
TGTGCCAGCAGGGAAAGCGGGAGACGGGCAGATACGCAGTATTTT
>TRBV18|TRBD2|.|TRBJ2-5
CASDFGLAGEGSYETQYF
TGTGCCAGCGACTTTGGACTAGCGGGAGAAGGCTCGTATGAGACCCAGTACTTC
>TRBV18|.|.|TRBJ2-1
CASSARDNSYNEQFF
TGTGCCAGCTCAGCCCGGGACAACTCCTACAATGAGCAGTTCTTC